The next 4 T cell receptor beta chains were all read from a single sample in a study of cytomegalovirus exposure and HLA in healthy donors. PCR employed 60 Vbeta and 13 Jbeta primers. The assay was immunoSEQ multiplex PCR, and TCRdb's table has in-frame clones only and misses some. The data show about 210,000 clones, more than 75% seen once. Sequences were obtained from PBMCs. Receptor source: a woman aged 25 to 39 in good health and CMV-seropositive.

The rearrangement uses TRBV11-2 and TRBJ2-5; 9 bases match TRBD1. The DNA matches TRBJ2-7 better at its end, which makes the J call doubtful. Looked up from germline, CDR1 is SGHAT and CDR2 is FQNNGV. This CDR3 spans 15 amino acids. The CDR3 DNA is TGTGCCAGCAGCCCCGCAGGACAGGGGATGGACGAGCAGTACTTC. Translating it yields CASSPAGQGMDEQYF.

This sequence joins TRBV28 and TRBJ2-5, with unresolved D. Germline CDR1 and CDR2: MDHEN and SYDVKM. V shed 1 base and J shed 2 bases, with 8 bases lying between them. The CDR3 runs 14 residues. The CDR3 DNA sequence: TGTGCCAGCAGTTTATCCCAGGTTCAAGAGACCCAGTACTTC. It yields the protein CASSLSQVQETQYF.

The CDR3 is CASSVGTSNYEQYF. The CDR3 DNA sequence: TGTGCCAGCAGCGTAGGTACTTCCAACTACGAGCAGTACTTC. This rearrangement joins TRBV9 to TRBJ2-7; no clear D. The CDR3 runs to 14 residues. The germline V and J ends were trimmed by 0 bases and 3 bases, with 10 bases remaining between them. Germline CDR1 and CDR2: SGDLS and YYNGEE.

The J gene is TRBJ1-4, the V gene TRBV28, with D perhaps TRBD1 (5 bases). V lost 7 bases and J 0 bases, leaving 9 bases between the germline ends. In germline, CDR1 is MDHEN, CDR2 SYDVKM. The CDR3 has 14 residues. The CDR3 loop is CASTPGATNEKLFF. DNA for the CDR3: TGTGCCAGCACCCCGGGGGCAACTAATGAAAAACTGTTTTTT.